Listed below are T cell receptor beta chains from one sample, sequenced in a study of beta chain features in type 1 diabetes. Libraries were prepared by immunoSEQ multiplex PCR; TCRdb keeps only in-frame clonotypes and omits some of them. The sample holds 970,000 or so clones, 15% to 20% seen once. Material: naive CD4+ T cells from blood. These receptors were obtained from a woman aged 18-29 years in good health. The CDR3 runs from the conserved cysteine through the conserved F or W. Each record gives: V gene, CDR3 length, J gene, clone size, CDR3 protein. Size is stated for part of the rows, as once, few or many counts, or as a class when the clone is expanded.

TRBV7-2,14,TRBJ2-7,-,CASSLGPGAYEQYF
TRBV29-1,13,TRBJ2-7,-,CSIGLAGVGEQYF
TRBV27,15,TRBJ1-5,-,CASGPSGASNQPQHF
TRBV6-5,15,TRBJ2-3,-,CASSYAGTRTDTQYF
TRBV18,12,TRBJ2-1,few,CASSPRGDEQFF
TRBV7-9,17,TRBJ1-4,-,CASSSPLGRHDGGKLFF
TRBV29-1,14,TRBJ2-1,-,CSVLSLAGVGEQFF
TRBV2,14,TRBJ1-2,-,CASSIEQGVRGYTF
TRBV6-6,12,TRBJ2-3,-,CARTRRTDTQYF
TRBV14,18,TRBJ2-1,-,CASSSRPGLRASYNEQFF
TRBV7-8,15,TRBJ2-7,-,CASSLGPGTAYEQYF
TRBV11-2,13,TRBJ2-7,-,CASSLSPGYEQYF
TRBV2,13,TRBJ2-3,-,CASRVGQGDTQYF
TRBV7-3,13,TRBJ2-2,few,CASSFDYTGELFF
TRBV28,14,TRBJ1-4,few,CASRETGVREKLFF
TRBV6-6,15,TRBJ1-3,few,CASSKSQGTGNTIYF
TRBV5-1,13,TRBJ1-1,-,CASSLGIASEAFF
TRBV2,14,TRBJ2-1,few,CASDPAPFYNEQFF
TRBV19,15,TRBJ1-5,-,CASVHRGGSNQPQHF
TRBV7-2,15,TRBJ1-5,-,CASSLGPQGGSAQHF
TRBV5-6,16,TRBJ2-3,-,CASSLGRGARGDTQYF
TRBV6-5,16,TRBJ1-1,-,CASSYSSVPMNTEAFF
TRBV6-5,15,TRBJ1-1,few,CASTLTGRGDTEAFF
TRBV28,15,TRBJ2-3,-,CASSSTGTSRDTQYF
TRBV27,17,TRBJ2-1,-,CASSFGVSSGSRNEQFF
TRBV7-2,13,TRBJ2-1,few,CASSLPRGNEQFF
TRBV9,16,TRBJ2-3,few,CASSRDGGSSTDTQYF
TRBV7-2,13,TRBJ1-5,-,CASSSNRDQPQHF
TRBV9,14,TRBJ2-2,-,CASSASGFIGELFF
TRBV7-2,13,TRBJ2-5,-,CASSLMGQETQYF
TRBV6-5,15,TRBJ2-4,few,CASSYDEVAKNIQYF
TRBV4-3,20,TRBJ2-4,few,CASSQENRGTHNLAKNIQYF
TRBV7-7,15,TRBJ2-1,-,CASSPRDTPNNEQFF
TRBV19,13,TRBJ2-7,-,CASTGSASSEQYF
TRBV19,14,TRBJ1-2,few,CASSRPGTGNGYTF
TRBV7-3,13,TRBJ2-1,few,CASSLSAGTEQFF